Listed here is a single T cell receptor (beta chain). Antigen: not known. This record comes from a study of CD8+ T cells in alopecia areata. At the level of the study: Tofacitinib was taken orally by treated patients, and the dose was 5 to 10 mg twice daily. Tofacitinib exposure lasted 6 to 18 months, followed by 6 months off drug. Findings and caveats of the study: The study found higher clonality in lesional than normal scalp, especially in alopecia totalis/universalis. Persistence during tofacitinib was seen for many expanded lesional clones in scalp and blood.

The treatment is: oral pan-JAK inhibitor, 5-10 mg twice daily. CDR1 and CDR2 from the germline V gene are SGHNT and YENEEA. V was pared by 5 bases and J by 0 bases, with 11 bases between. The CDR3 length is 14 residues. Following extraction, RNA underwent reverse transcription to cDNA, which served as the sequencing template. TCRdb keeps only in-frame clones here, not all; method: immunoSEQ multiplex PCR. The sample comprises roughly 200,000 clones, about 53% of which are singletons, and roughly 10% rests with the top ten. The rearrangement uses TRBV11-3 and TRBJ2-7, with D possibly being TRBD1 (6 bases). The sequencing used CD8+ T cells sorted from blood, collected at week 24, from a patient treated with tofacitinib. The receptor's source is a human donor with alopecia areata. For the CDR3, the DNA is TGTGCCAGCAGCCCCAGGGGCTTCTCCTACGAGCAGTACTTC. It is translated as CASSPRGFSYEQYF.